The 6 T cell receptor beta chains below come from one sample, sequenced in a study of T cell responses to AZD1222 COVID-19 vaccine. Profiling relied on immunoSEQ multiplex PCR, and the TCRdb table lists in-frame clones only, not all of them. This table holds roughly 120,000 clones, about 91% found once. Sequences were derived from peripheral blood, sampled on day 0 of AZD1222 vaccination. All receptors derive from an adult in good health.

The gene calls are TRBV7-2 and TRBJ1-5, with unresolved D. Trimming shortened V by 5 bases and J by 4 bases, and 15 bases separated the two germline ends. This CDR3 has 15 residues. Germline V gene sequence: CDR1 SGHTA, CDR2 FQGNSA. CDR3 in amino acids: CASSRFGPTNQPQHF. CDR3 sequence (DNA): TGTGCCAGCAGCCGCTTCGGACCGACTAATCAGCCCCAGCATTTT.

This clone was observed a handful of times. V gene TRBV19 combines with J gene TRBJ2-2, with D possibly matching TRBD2 (5 bases). V was pared by 3 bases and J by 2 bases, with 16 bases between. CDR3 length: 17 residues. CDR1 and CDR2 (germline): LNHDA, SQIVND (reference sequence). The CDR3 reads CASSIGFGEKNTGELFF. CDR3 nucleotides: TGTGCCAGTAGTATTGGTTTCGGGGAGAAAAACACCGGGGAGCTGTTTTTT.

The chain employs TRBV27 and TRBJ1-1; 8 bases are a match to TRBD1. Germline V gene lookup returns CDR1 MNHEY and CDR2 SMNVEV (reference sequence). The CDR3 is 14 residues long. Trimming at V came to 6 bases and at J to 5 bases, leaving 8 bases not matched to a gene. CDR3 loop: CASRDRGFGTEAFF. The CDR3 coding sequence is TGTGCCAGCAGAGACAGGGGTTTCGGGACTGAAGCTTTCTTT.

The chain is built from TRBV24-1 and TRBJ1-1, with no clear D. V lost 4 bases and J lost 6, with 11 bases in between. Per the germline V gene, CDR1 is KGHDR and CDR2 is SFDVKD. The CDR3 has 13 residues. For the CDR3, the DNA is TGTGCCACCAGTGACCAGACTGGTGCTGAAGCTTTCTTT. As protein: CATSDQTGAEAFF.

J is TRBJ1-1 and V is TRBV9, with a possible D match to TRBD1 (5 bases). Per the germline V gene, CDR1 is SGDLS and CDR2 is YYNGEE. CDR3 length: 14 amino acids. V lost 6 bases to trimming and J lost 0 bases, with 12 bases between them. The CDR3 DNA reads TGTGCCAGCACCGTGACAGCGATGAACACTGAAGCTTTCTTT. Translating gives CASTVTAMNTEAFF.

This rearrangement joins TRBV5-1 to TRBJ2-1; D tentatively fits TRBD1 or TRBD2 (5 bases each). The CDR3 totals 17 residues. V was pared by 3 bases and J by 2 bases, with 18 bases between. Looked up from germline, CDR1 is SGHRS and CDR2 is YFSETQ. In DNA form, the CDR3 reads TGCGCCAGCAGCTGGGACCTAACGGGAAAGACCTACAATGAGCAGTTCTTC. This translates into CASSWDLTGKTYNEQFF.